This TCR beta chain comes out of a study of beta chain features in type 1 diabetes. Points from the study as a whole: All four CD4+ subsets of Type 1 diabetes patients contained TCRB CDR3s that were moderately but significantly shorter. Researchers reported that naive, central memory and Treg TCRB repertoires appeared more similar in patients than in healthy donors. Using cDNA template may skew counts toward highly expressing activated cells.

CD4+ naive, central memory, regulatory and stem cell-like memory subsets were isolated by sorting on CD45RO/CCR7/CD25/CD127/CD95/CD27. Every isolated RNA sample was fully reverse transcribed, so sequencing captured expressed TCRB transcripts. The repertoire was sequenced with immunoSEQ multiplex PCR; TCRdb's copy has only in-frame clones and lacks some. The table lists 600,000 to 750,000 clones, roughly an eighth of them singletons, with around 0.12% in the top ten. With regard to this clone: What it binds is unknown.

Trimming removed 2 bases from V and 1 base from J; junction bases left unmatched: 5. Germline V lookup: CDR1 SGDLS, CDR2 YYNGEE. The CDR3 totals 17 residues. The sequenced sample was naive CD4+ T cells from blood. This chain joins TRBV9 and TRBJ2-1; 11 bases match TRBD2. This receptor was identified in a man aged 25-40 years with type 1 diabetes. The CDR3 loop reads CASSVGTSGGSYNEQFF. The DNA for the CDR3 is TGTGCCAGCAGCGTTGGAACTAGCGGGGGTTCCTACAATGAGCAGTTCTTC.